The source of this T cell receptor (beta chain) is a study of blood T cell repertoires in COVID-19. CDR1 is MNHEY, CDR2 SVGAGI, per germline. This CDR3 comprises 15 residues. The V end was cut by 6 bases, the J end by 3 bases, with 17 bases between. Assay: immunoSEQ multiplex PCR; the TCRdb copy retains only in-frame clones and omits some. The profile shows over 85,000 clones, over 75% of them singletons. The material sequenced was peripheral blood. The source of this sequence is a woman between 70 and 85 years old with acute or convalescent COVID-19. This chain uses TRBV6-5 with TRBJ1-1; possible D gene TRBD1, 5 bases. The CDR3 DNA reads TGTGCCAGCAGAGACGGGACTGGGGGGTACACTGAAGCTTTCTTT. It codes for CASRDGTGGYTEAFF.